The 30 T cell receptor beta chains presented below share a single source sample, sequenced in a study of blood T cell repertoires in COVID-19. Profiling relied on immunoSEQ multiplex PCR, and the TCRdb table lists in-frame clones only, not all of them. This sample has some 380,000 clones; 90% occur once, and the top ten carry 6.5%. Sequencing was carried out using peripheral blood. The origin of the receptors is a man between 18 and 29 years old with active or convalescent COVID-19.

The CDR3 DNA is TGTGCCAGTAGTGCCAGGGACAGGGGTTTAGATGGCTACACCTTC. Translated, it gives CASSARDRGLDGYTF. The J gene is TRBJ1-2, the V gene TRBV19; TRBD1 agrees at 10 bases. This CDR3 is built from 15 residues. J was trimmed by 6 bases and V by 5 bases; bases with no gene match: 9. Germline lookup yields CDR1 LNHDA and CDR2 SQIVND (reference sequence).

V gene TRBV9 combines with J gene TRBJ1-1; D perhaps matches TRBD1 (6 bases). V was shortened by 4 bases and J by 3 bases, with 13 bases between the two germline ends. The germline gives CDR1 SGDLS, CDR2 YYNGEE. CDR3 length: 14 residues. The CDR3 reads CASSPSPGDTEAFF. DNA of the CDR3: TGTGCCAGCAGCCCTAGCCCAGGGGACACTGAAGCTTTCTTT.

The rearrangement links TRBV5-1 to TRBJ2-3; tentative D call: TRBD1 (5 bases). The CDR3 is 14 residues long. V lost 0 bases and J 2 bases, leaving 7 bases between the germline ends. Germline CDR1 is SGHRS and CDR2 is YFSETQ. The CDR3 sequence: CASSLGGHTDTQYF. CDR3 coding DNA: TGCGCCAGCAGCTTGGGGGGCCACACAGATACGCAGTATTTT.

CDR3 nucleotides: TGTGCCAGTAGTATAGCCTCGGGACTAGCGGGGGAGCAGTACTTC. Protein sequence: CASSIASGLAGEQYF. The V call is TRBV19, the J call TRBJ2-7, with 13 bases identical to TRBD2. The germline V gene encodes CDR1 LNHDA and CDR2 SQIVND (reference sequence). The CDR3 is 15 amino acids. With V trimmed by 1 base and J by 7 bases, 4 bases remained unmatched.

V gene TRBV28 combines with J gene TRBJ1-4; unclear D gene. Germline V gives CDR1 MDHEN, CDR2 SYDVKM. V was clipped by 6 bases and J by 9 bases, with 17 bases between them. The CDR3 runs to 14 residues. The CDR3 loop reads CASRLAAGRKKLFF. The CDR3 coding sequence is TGTGCCAGCAGGTTAGCCGCAGGTCGCAAAAAACTGTTTTTT.

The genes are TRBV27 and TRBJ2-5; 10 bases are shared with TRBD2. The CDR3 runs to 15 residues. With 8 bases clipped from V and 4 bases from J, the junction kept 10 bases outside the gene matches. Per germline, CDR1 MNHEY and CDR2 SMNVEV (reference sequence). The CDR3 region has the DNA TGTGCCAGCGGGGGGGGACTAGCGTTTCTAGAGACCCAGTACTTC. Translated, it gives CASGGGLAFLETQYF.

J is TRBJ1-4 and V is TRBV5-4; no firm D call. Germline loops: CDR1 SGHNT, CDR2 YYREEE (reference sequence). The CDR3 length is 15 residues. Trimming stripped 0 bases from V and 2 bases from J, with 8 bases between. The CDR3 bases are TGTGCCAGCAGCTTGGGGTTTAGCACTAATGAAAAACTGTTTTTT. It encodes CASSLGFSTNEKLFF.

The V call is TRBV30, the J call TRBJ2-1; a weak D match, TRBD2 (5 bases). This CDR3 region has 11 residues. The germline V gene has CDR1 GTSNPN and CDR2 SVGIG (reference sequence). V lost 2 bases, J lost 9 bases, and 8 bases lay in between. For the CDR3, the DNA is TGTGCCTGGAGTTCTCGGGGTGAGCAGTTCTTC. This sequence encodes CAWSSRGEQFF.

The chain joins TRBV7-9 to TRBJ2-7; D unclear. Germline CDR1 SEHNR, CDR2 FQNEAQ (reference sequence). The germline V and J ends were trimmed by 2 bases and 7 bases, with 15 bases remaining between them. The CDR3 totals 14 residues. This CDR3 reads CASSLPEQSREQYF. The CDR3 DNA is TGTGCCAGCAGCTTACCGGAACAGAGCAGGGAGCAGTACTTC. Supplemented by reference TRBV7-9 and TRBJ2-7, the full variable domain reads DTGVSQNPRHKITKRGQNVTFRCDPISEHNRLYWYRQTLGQGPEFLTYFQNEAQLEKSRLLSDRFSAERPKGSFSTLEIQRTEQGDSAMYLCASSLPEQSREQYFGPGTRLTVT.

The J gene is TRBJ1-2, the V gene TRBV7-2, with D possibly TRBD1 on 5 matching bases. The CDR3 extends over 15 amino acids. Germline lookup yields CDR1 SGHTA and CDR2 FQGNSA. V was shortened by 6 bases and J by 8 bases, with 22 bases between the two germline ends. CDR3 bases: TGTGCCAGCAGTTCCCTTCGCGGGGGATTTTGGGGCTACACCTTC. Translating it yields CASSSLRGGFWGYTF.

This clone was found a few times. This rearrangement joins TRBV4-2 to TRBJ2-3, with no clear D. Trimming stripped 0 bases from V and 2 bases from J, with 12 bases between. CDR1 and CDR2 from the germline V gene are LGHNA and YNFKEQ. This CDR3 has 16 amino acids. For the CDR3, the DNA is TGTGCCAGCAGCCAAGAAGCTGCAGGTAACACAGATACGCAGTATTTT. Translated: CASSQEAAGNTDTQYF.

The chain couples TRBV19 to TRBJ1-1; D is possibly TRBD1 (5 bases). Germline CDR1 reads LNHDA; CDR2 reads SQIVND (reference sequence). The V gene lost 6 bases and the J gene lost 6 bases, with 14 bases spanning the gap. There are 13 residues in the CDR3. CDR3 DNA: TGTGCCAGTAGCGCGGGGGGAGTCGCTGAAGCTTTCTTT. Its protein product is CASSAGGVAEAFF. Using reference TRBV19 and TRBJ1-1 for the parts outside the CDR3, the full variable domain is DGGITQSPKYLFRKEGQNVTLSCEQNLNHDAMYWYRQDPGQGLRLIYYSQIVNDFQKGDIAEGYSVSREKKESFPLTVTSAQKNPTAFYLCASSAGGVAEAFFGQGTRLTVV.

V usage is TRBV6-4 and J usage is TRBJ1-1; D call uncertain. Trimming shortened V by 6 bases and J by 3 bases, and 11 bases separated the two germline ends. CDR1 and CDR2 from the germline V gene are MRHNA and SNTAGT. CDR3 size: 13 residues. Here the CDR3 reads CASSRTSYTEAFF. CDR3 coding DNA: TGTGCCAGCAGCAGAACCAGTTACACTGAAGCTTTCTTT.

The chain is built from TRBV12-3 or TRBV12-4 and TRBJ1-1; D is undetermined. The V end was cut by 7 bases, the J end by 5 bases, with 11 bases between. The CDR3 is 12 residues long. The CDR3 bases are TGTGCCAGCACCCCAGACAAGACTGAAGCTTTCTTT. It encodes CASTPDKTEAFF.

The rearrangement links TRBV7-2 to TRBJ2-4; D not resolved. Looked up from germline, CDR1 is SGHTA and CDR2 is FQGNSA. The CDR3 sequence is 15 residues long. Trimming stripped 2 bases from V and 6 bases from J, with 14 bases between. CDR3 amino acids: CASSLNAAFGNIQYF. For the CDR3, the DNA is TGTGCCAGCAGCTTAAATGCGGCTTTCGGAAACATTCAGTACTTC.

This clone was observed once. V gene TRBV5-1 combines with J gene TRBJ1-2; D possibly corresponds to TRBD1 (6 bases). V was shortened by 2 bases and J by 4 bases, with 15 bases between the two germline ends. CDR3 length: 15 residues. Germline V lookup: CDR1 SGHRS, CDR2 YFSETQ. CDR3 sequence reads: CASSFNRESSYGYTF. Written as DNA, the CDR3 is TGCGCCAGCAGCTTCAACAGGGAGTCGAGCTATGGCTACACCTTC.

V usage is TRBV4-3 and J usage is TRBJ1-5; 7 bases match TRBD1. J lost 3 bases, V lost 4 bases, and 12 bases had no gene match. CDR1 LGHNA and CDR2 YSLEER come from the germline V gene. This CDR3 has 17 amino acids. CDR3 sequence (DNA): TGCGCCAGCAGCCTTCTCGGAGGGGGCATGACCAATCAGCCCCAGCATTTT. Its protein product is CASSLLGGGMTNQPQHF.

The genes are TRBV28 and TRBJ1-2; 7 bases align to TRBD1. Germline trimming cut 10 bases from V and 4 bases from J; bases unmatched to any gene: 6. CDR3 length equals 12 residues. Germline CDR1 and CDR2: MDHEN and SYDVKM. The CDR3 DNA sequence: TGTGCCACCACAGGGGACCGCTATGGCTACACCTTC. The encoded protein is CATTGDRYGYTF.

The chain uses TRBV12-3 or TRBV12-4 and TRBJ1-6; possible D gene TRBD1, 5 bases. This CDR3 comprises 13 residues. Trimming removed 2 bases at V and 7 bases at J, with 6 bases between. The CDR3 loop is CASSLRGNSPLHF. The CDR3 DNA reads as TGTGCCAGCAGTTTAAGGGGAAATTCACCCCTCCACTTT.

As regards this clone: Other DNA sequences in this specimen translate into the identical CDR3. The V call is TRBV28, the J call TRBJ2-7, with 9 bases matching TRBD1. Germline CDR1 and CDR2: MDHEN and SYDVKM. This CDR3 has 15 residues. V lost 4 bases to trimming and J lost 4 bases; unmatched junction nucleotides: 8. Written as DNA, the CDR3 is TGTGCCAGCAGTTCATCCGGGACAGGGACTTACGAGCAGTACTTC. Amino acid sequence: CASSSSGTGTYEQYF. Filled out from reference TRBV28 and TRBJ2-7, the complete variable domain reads DVKVTQSSRYLVKRTGEKVFLECVQDMDHENMFWYRQDPGLGLRLIYFSYDVKMKEKGDIPEGYSVSREKKERFSLILESASTNQTSMYLCASSSSGTGTYEQYFGPGTRLTVT.

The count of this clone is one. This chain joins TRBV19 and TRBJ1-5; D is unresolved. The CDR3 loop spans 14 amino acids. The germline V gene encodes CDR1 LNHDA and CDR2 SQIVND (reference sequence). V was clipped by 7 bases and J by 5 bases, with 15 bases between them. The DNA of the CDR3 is TGTGCCAGTACCCAGGCGGGGTCCCATCAGCCCCAGCATTTT. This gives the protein CASTQAGSHQPQHF.

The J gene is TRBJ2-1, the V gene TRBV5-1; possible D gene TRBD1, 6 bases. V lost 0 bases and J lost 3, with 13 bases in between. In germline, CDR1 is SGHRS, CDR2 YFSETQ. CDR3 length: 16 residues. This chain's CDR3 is CASSLGGLAYYNEQFF. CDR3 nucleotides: TGCGCCAGCAGCTTGGGGGGGCTAGCCTACTACAATGAGCAGTTCTTC. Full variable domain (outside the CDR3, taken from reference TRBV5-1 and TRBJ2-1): KAGVTQTPRYLIKTRGQQVTLSCSPISGHRSVSWYQQTPGQGLQFLFEYFSETQRNKGNFPGRFSGRQFSNSRSEMNVSTLELGDSALYLCASSLGGLAYYNEQFFGPGTRLTVL.

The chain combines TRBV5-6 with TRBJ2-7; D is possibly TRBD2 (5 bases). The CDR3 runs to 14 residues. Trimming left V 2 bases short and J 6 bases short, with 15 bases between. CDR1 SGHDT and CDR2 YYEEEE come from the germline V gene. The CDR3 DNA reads TGTGCCAGCAGCTTTACTGGTCGAGGAGGCGAGCAGTACTTC. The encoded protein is CASSFTGRGGEQYF.

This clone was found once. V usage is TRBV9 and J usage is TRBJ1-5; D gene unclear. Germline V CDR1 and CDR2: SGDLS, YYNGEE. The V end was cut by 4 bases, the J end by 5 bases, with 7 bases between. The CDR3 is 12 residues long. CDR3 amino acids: CASSPYDQPQHF. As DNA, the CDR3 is TGTGCCAGCAGCCCCTATGATCAGCCCCAGCATTTT.

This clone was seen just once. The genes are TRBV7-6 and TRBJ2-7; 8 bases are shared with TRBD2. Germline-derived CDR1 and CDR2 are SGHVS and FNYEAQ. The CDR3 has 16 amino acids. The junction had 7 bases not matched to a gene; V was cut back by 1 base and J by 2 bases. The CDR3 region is CASSLVVAGTPYEQYF. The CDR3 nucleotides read TGTGCCAGCAGCTTAGTGGTAGCGGGAACACCCTACGAGCAGTACTTC. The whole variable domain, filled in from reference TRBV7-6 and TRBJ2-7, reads GAGVSQSPRYKVTKRGQDVALRCDPISGHVSLYWYRQALGQGPEFLTYFNYEAQQDKSGLPNDRFSAERPEGSISTLTIQRTEQRDSAMYRCASSLVVAGTPYEQYFGPGTRLTVT.

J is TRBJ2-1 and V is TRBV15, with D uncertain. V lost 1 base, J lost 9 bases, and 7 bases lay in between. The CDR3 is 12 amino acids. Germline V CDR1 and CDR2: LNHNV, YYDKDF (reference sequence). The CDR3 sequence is CATSRGVLEQFF. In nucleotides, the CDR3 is TGTGCCACCAGCAGAGGAGTTCTTGAGCAGTTCTTC.

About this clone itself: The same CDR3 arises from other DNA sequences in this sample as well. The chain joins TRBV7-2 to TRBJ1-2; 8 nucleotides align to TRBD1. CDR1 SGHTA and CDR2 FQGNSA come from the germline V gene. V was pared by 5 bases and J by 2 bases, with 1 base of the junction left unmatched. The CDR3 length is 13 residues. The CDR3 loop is CASSRQGNYGYTF. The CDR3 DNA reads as TGTGCCAGCAGCAGACAGGGGAACTATGGCTACACCTTC.

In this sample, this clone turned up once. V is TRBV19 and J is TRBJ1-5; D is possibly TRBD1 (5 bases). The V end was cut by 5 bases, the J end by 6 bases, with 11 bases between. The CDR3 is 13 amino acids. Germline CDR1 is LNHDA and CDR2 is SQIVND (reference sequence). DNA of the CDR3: TGTGCCAGTAGTGTTACAGGAAGTCAGCCCCAGCATTTT. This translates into CASSVTGSQPQHF.

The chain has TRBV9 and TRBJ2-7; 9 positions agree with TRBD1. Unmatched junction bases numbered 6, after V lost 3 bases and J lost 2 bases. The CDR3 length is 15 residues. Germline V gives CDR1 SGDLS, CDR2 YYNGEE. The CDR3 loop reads CASSATGGSPYEQYF. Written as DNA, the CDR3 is TGTGCCAGCAGCGCGACAGGGGGGTCCCCCTACGAGCAGTACTTC.

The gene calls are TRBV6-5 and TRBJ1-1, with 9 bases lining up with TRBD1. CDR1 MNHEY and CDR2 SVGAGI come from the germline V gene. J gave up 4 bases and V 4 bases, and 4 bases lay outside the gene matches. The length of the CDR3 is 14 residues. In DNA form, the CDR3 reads TGTGCCAGCAGTTGGACAGGGGCGGCCACTGAAGCTTTCTTT. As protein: CASSWTGAATEAFF.